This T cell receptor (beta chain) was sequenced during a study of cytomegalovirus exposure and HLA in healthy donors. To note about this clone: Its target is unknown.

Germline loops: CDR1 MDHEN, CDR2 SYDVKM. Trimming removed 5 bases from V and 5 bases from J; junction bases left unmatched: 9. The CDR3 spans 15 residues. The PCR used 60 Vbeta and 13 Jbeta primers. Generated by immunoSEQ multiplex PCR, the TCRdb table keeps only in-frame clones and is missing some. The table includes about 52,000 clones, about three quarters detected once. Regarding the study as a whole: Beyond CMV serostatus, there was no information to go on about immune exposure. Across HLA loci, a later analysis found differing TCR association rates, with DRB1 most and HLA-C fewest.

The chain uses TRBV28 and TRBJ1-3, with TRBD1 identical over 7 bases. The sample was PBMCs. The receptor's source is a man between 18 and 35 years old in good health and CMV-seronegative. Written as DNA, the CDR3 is TGTGCCAGCAGTCTTAGTGGGGACAGACGAAACACCATATATTTT. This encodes CASSLSGDRRNTIYF.